In its sample, the clone carrying this T cell receptor beta chain was seen a few times. Trimming stripped 2 bases from V and 0 bases from J, with 13 bases between. CDR3 size: 16 residues. This sample was taken from a study of blood T cell repertoires in COVID-19. As for the study in general: COVID-19 samples from acute and convalescent phases originated in the United States, Italy and Spain. The cDNA or gDNA used as material had been derived from T cells, B-cell-depleted T cells, or PBMCs.

Per the authors' pipeline: Scientists estimated how many nucleated cells there were by amplifying reference gene primers. Sequenced by immunoSEQ multiplex PCR; TCRdb stores in-frame clones only, minus some. That table is the source of V, J and clone size, and D and trimming were worked out from the DNA. The sample lists roughly 14,000 clones; approximately 80% were seen once. This sequence joins TRBV23-1 and TRBJ1-1; possible D gene TRBD1, 5 bases. Being an ORF, TRBV23-1 has a function that is uncertain. The TCR comes from a man aged 40-49 years with active or convalescent COVID-19. The material sequenced was peripheral blood. CDR3 residues: CASSQPAGPMNTEAFF. The CDR3 DNA reads as TGCGCCAGCAGTCAACCGGCAGGGCCCATGAACACTGAAGCTTTCTTT.